The 14 T cell receptor beta chains below come from one sample, sequenced in a study of circulating CD8 cells and anti-PD-1 response in melanoma. The QIAseq Immune Repertoire TCR panel built the libraries from roughly 15 ng of total RNA. TCRdb processed the reads anew with MiXCR; each CDR3 protein has one entry. The data show under 850 distinct CDR3 sequences, 6% to 8.5% seen once. Four subsets defined by PD-1 and/or TIGIT were sorted from live CD3+CD8+TCRalphabeta+ cells. The sequenced sample was CD8+ T cells from PBMCs, obtained at baseline or after one month of anti-PD-1 therapy (not recorded which). The source is a human donor with melanoma.

The rearrangement joins TRBV5-7 to TRBJ2-4, with 7 bases matching TRBD1. TRBV5-7 is reported as an ORF; its role is uncertain. J gave up 3 bases and V 3 bases, and 3 bases lay outside the gene matches. The CDR3 has 14 residues. The CDR3 reads CASSSDRFKNIQYF. DNA for the CDR3: TGTGCCAGCAGCTCGGACAGGTTCAAAAACATTCAGTACTTC.

This clonotype occurred a few times. This chain links TRBV27 with TRBJ1-1; a weak D match, TRBD1 (5 bases). The CDR3 is made up of 14 amino acids. Germline V gene sequence: CDR1 MNHEY, CDR2 SMNVEV (reference sequence). V lost 8 bases, J lost 1 base, and 14 bases lay in between. The CDR3 DNA follows: TGTGCCAGCGGGGCCCTAGACGAGAACACTGAAGCTTTCTTT. Residues: CASGALDENTEAFF.

This clonotype qualifies as large (0.1 to 1%). This chain links TRBV28 with TRBJ2-2; D gene uncertain. Trimming stripped 4 bases from V and 5 bases from J, with 14 bases between. Germline CDR1 is MDHEN and CDR2 is SYDVKM. The CDR3 covers 15 residues. As DNA, the CDR3 is TGTGCCAGCAGTTCTGGTCTGGGGTTTACCGGGGAGCTGTTTTTT. Amino acids: CASSSGLGFTGELFF.

In its sample, this clonotype ranks as medium-sized. This rearrangement joins TRBV19 to TRBJ1-5, with D tentatively TRBD1 (5 bases). There are 12 residues in the CDR3. V shed 3 bases and J shed 16 bases, with 16 bases lying between them. Germline lookup yields CDR1 LNHDA and CDR2 SQIVND (reference sequence). CDR3 DNA: TGTGCCAGTAGTATCTTGCAGGGCGAGGAACATTTT. Its protein is CASSILQGEEHF.

By sample fraction, this clonotype is medium-sized (0.01 to 0.1%). The chain combines TRBV11-1 with TRBJ2-3, with TRBD2 identical over 11 bases. This CDR3 region has 16 residues. In germline, CDR1 is SGHAT, CDR2 FQDESV (reference sequence). The V and J ends lost 2 bases and 1 base, in that order; junction bases with no gene match: 2. The CDR3 region is CASSLPGLAGTDTQYF. For the CDR3, the DNA is TGTGCCAGCAGCTTACCGGGACTAGCGGGCACAGATACGCAGTATTTT.

In its sample, this clonotype is medium-sized. CDR3 region: CASSQDYAEVQTQYF. DNA for the CDR3: TGTGCCAGCAGCCAAGATTATGCGGAGGTACAGACCCAGTACTTC. The chain combines TRBV4-2 with TRBJ2-5, with D tentatively TRBD2 (5 bases). Germline CDR1 is LGHNA and CDR2 is YNFKEQ. The CDR3 extends over 15 amino acids. V lost 0 bases, J lost 6 bases, and 14 bases lay in between.

By sample share, this clonotype is large (0.1 to 1%). The V and J genes are TRBV20-1 and TRBJ2-7; tentatively, D is TRBD1 (6 bases). Per germline, CDR1 DFQATT and CDR2 SNEGSKA (reference sequence). The V end was cut by 2 bases, the J end by 1 base, with 12 bases between. This CDR3 spans 14 amino acids. For the CDR3, the DNA is TGCAGTGCTAGAAACACAGGGCTGTCCTACGAGCAGTACTTC. It specifies CSARNTGLSYEQYF.

This clonotype is medium-sized (0.01 to 0.1%) by share. The V gene is TRBV20-1, the J gene TRBJ1-2, with TRBD1 as a possible D gene (6 bases). Trimming removed 5 bases at V and 4 bases at J, with 8 bases between. Germline V gene data show CDR1 as DFQATT and CDR2 as SNEGSKA (reference sequence). This CDR3 spans 11 amino acids. CDR3 nucleotides: TGCAGTGCTCAGGGGACCTATGGCTACACCTTC. It yields the protein CSAQGTYGYTF.

As regards this clonotype: This likely stems from a read error, as it lies one base from a far larger clone. The chain joins TRBV29-1 to TRBJ2-7, with unresolved D. The J call is uncertain, as TRBJ2-5 better fits the DNA end. This CDR3 is built from 12 residues. Germline V gene data show CDR1 as SQVTM and CDR2 as ANQGSEA. CDR3 sequence (DNA): TGCAGCGTTGAGTGTAGCAGGGAGACCCAGTACTTC. Translated, it gives CSVECSRETQYF.

This clonotype is large in the sample. In nucleotides, the CDR3 is TGCAGTGCGCGTTCCGCGGCGGGGGGGTACAATGAGCAGTTCTTC. Protein: CSARSAAGGYNEQFF. The chain carries TRBV20-1 and TRBJ2-1; 9 bases are shared with TRBD2. The germline CDR1 and CDR2 sequences are DFQATT and SNEGSKA (reference sequence). The CDR3 runs 15 residues. V lost 6 bases to trimming and J lost 4 bases; unmatched junction nucleotides: 10.

This clonotype rates as large (0.1 to 1%). The chain uses TRBV12-3 or TRBV12-4 and TRBJ2-3; D gene uncertain. V gave up 1 base and J gave up 5 bases, with 16 bases separating them. This CDR3 comprises 16 residues. The CDR3 coding sequence is TGTGCCAGCAGTTTAGGTAGGGTAGCACGTAAAGATACGCAGTATTTT. Translation gives CASSLGRVARKDTQYF.

This clonotype is categorized as large (0.1 to 1%). The rearrangement uses TRBV24-1 and TRBJ2-3, with 9 bases identical to TRBD2. The CDR3 totals 16 residues. Germline-derived CDR1 and CDR2 are KGHDR and SFDVKD. J lost 2 bases, V lost 3 bases, and 5 bases had no gene match. The CDR3 region is CATSDPSGGLTDTQYF. In DNA, the CDR3 is TGTGCCACCAGTGATCCCAGCGGGGGGCTCACAGATACGCAGTATTTT.

This clonotype is judged large. The chain is built from TRBV5-4 and TRBJ2-1; D not resolved. CDR3 length equals 15 residues. V was trimmed by 4 bases and J by 2 bases, leaving 13 bases between them. Germline lookup yields CDR1 SGHNT and CDR2 YYREEE (reference sequence). CDR3 DNA: TGTGCCAGCAGCGTCTCTCCCTCGACCTACAATGAGCAGTTCTTC. Its protein product is CASSVSPSTYNEQFF.

This clonotype was seen only a few times. It may be a read error: a sequence one base away is much more abundant. The rearrangement joins TRBV29-1 to TRBJ2-5, with D hard to call. Germline V lookup: CDR1 SQVTM, CDR2 ANQGSEA. The CDR3 has 12 amino acids. V was pared by 6 bases and J by 5 bases, with 13 bases between. The CDR3: CSVASIWETQYF. The CDR3 DNA reads TGCAGCGTCGCCTCGATATGGGAGACCCAGTACTTC.